Below are 28 T cell receptor beta chains sequenced from a single sample in a study of cytomegalovirus exposure and HLA in healthy donors. The protocol was immunoSEQ multiplex PCR, while the TCRdb copy is restricted to in-frame clones and leaves out a portion. The table includes roughly 260,000 clones, approximately 90% detected once. The specimen sequenced was PBMCs. The receptors originated from a man in his late teens or twenties in good health and CMV-seronegative.

The gene calls are TRBV5-6 and TRBJ1-2, with a tentative D call TRBD1 (6 bases). Germline CDR1 reads SGHDT; CDR2 reads YYEEEE. CDR3 length: 16 residues. V lost 3 bases, J lost 4 bases, and 19 bases lay in between. The CDR3 loop reads CASSSGTLGRVYGYTF. DNA for the CDR3: TGTGCCAGCAGCTCAGGGACATTAGGAAGGGTCTATGGCTACACCTTC. Full variable domain (remainder filled in from reference TRBV5-6 and TRBJ1-2): DAGVTQSPTHLIKTRGQQVTLRCSPKSGHDTVSWYQQALGQGPQFIFQYYEEEERQRGNFPDRFSGHQFPNYSSELNVNALLLGDSALYLCASSSGTLGRVYGYTFGSGTRLTVV.

The chain combines TRBV7-2 with TRBJ2-5; 9 nucleotides align to TRBD1. The trim removed 5 bases at V and 5 bases at J, leaving 9 bases unmatched. The CDR3 consists of 15 residues. CDR1 and CDR2 from the germline V gene are SGHTA and FQGNSA. CDR3 sequence reads: CASSRDRGYRETQYF. In DNA, the CDR3 is TGTGCCAGCAGCCGAGACAGGGGGTATCGGGAGACCCAGTACTTC.

The chain links TRBV6-1 to TRBJ2-5; 9 bases match TRBD1. V lost 7 bases and J lost 4; bases outside the gene matches: 7. CDR1 and CDR2 from the germline V gene are MNHNS and SASEGT. The CDR3 spans 14 residues. Written as DNA, the CDR3 is TGTGCCAGCACTCTCAACAGGGGGCGAGAGACCCAGTACTTC. Residues: CASTLNRGRETQYF.

The chain couples TRBV28 to TRBJ1-4; 7 nucleotides line up with TRBD1. The V segment lost 5 bases and the J segment 5 bases; nucleotides outside the gene matches: 5. Germline V gene sequence: CDR1 MDHEN, CDR2 SYDVKM. This CDR3 is 14 amino acids long. CDR3 sequence: CASSQTGPNEKLFF. CDR3 bases: TGTGCCAGCAGTCAGACAGGGCCGAATGAAAAACTGTTTTTT.

The gene calls are TRBV21-1 and TRBJ2-5; TRBD2 reflects the table's D call only, with no check against the DNA. TRBV21-1 is described as a pseudogene. There are 13 residues in the CDR3. The CDR3 DNA reads as TGTGCCCGAGGAAGAACTGACCAAGAGACCCAGTACTTC. Encoded protein: CARGRTDQETQYF.

The chain is built from TRBV7-9 and TRBJ2-7; 8 bases map to TRBD1. CDR1 is SEHNR and CDR2 is FQNEAQ in the germline V gene (reference sequence). The V and J ends lost 4 bases and 1 base, in that order; junction bases with no gene match: 3. The CDR3 consists of 14 residues. This CDR3 reads CASSWGTGSYEQYF. DNA for the CDR3: TGTGCCAGCAGCTGGGGGACAGGATCCTACGAGCAGTACTTC.

The genes are TRBV11-2 and TRBJ2-7; D remains unclear. This CDR3 has 13 amino acids. The V end lost 5 bases, the J end lost 2 bases, and 10 bases lay between the germline ends. CDR1 and CDR2 (germline): SGHAT, FQNNGV. This chain's CDR3 is CASSIHSPYEQYF. The CDR3 DNA reads as TGTGCCAGCAGCATCCACAGCCCCTACGAGCAGTACTTC.

The rearrangement links TRBV9 to TRBJ2-7, with no clear D. V gave up 4 bases and J gave up 2 bases, with 10 bases separating them. The CDR3 runs 13 residues. The germline gives CDR1 SGDLS, CDR2 YYNGEE. This chain's CDR3 is CASSSGFTYEQYF. The CDR3 DNA reads TGTGCCAGCAGCTCCGGGTTCACCTACGAGCAGTACTTC.

This sequence joins TRBV6-5 and TRBJ1-2; D might be TRBD1 (6 bases). Germline V gene data show CDR1 as MNHEY and CDR2 as SVGAGI. This CDR3 comprises 12 residues. V was shortened by 6 bases and J by 4 bases, with 9 bases between the two germline ends. CDR3 protein: CASRDRTYGYTF. CDR3 bases: TGTGCCAGCAGGGACAGAACCTATGGCTACACCTTC.

The gene calls are TRBV10-3 and TRBJ1-5; D possibly corresponds to TRBD1 (6 bases). The germline V gene encodes CDR1 ENHRY and CDR2 SYGVKD. The CDR3 sequence is 15 residues long. Trimming took off 6 bases at V and 1 base at J, with 13 bases between the two ends. The CDR3 loop reads CAIREGGASNQPQHF. The CDR3 DNA is TGTGCCATCAGGGAAGGGGGGGCCAGCAATCAGCCCCAGCATTTT.

V usage is TRBV7-2 and J usage is TRBJ2-2, with 10 bases matching TRBD2. CDR3 size: 15 residues. V shed 3 bases, J shed 8 bases, and the junction held 6 bases outside the gene matches. CDR1 SGHTA and CDR2 FQGNSA come from the germline V gene. The CDR3 is CASSFLAGDIGELFF. The CDR3 DNA reads TGTGCCAGCAGCTTTCTAGCGGGGGACATAGGGGAGCTGTTTTTT.

The genes are TRBV28 and TRBJ2-7; no reliable D call. Germline V gives CDR1 MDHEN, CDR2 SYDVKM. The CDR3 contains 15 residues. V lost 4 bases, J lost 1 base, and 14 bases lay in between. In nucleotides, the CDR3 is TGTGCCAGCAGTTACGAACAGTTTCTATCCTACGAGCAGTACTTC. It codes for CASSYEQFLSYEQYF. The full variable domain, with the rest looked up from reference TRBV28 and TRBJ2-7, is DVKVTQSSRYLVKRTGEKVFLECVQDMDHENMFWYRQDPGLGLRLIYFSYDVKMKEKGDIPEGYSVSREKKERFSLILESASTNQTSMYLCASSYEQFLSYEQYFGPGTRLTVT.

This chain connects TRBV4-3 to TRBJ1-1; TRBD1 is a possible D gene (5 bases). Trimming left V 0 bases short and J 4 bases short, with 18 bases between. CDR1 and CDR2 (germline): LGHNA, YSLEER. The CDR3 contains 17 residues. The CDR3 region is CASSQDGLAGWGTEAFF. Here the CDR3 DNA reads TGCGCCAGCAGCCAAGATGGTCTCGCAGGGTGGGGCACTGAAGCTTTCTTT.

This clone was counted once. The V call is TRBV29-1, the J call TRBJ2-3; D gene unclear. This CDR3 comprises 12 residues. V lost 7 bases and J lost 4, with 12 bases in between. Germline CDR1 and CDR2: SQVTM and ANQGSEA. For the CDR3, the DNA is TGCAGCGGCTTAGGAGTGTCAGATACGCAGTATTTT. This sequence encodes CSGLGVSDTQYF.

The rearrangement links TRBV28 to TRBJ1-2, with D perhaps matching TRBD1 (5 bases). V was shortened by 5 bases and J by 1 base, with 23 bases between the two germline ends. The length of the CDR3 is 18 residues. Germline V gene data show CDR1 as MDHEN and CDR2 as SYDVKM. CDR3 in amino acids: CASSAIGGTPGSNYGYTF. The CDR3 DNA reads as TGTGCCAGCAGTGCCATTGGTGGGACCCCCGGGAGTAACTATGGCTACACCTTC.

This chain joins TRBV5-1 and TRBJ1-3; no firm D call. The CDR3 is 13 amino acids. Trimming pared 7 bases from V and 2 bases from J, leaving 10 bases between. Germline V gene data show CDR1 as SGHRS and CDR2 as YFSETQ. CDR3 loop: CASSLSPGNTIYF. Written as DNA, the CDR3 is TGCGCCAGCTCTCTGAGCCCTGGAAACACCATATATTTT.

This chain connects TRBV9 to TRBJ2-7; possibly TRBD1 for D (6 bases). Trimming stripped 3 bases from V and 7 bases from J, with 20 bases between. Germline V gene lookup returns CDR1 SGDLS and CDR2 YYNGEE. The CDR3 sequence is 15 residues long. The CDR3 region has the DNA TGTGCCAGCAGCGAGGGGGTAGCCTACCTCAGGGAGCAGTACTTC. This gives the protein CASSEGVAYLREQYF. Using reference TRBV9 and TRBJ2-7 for the parts outside the CDR3, the full variable domain is DSGVTQTPKHLITATGQRVTLRCSPRSGDLSVYWYQQSLDQGLQFLIQYYNGEERAKGNILERFSAQQFPDLHSELNLSSLELGDSALYFCASSEGVAYLREQYFGPGTRLTVT.

The chain combines TRBV28 with TRBJ1-2, with 8 bases aligning to TRBD1. With V trimmed by 4 bases and J by 2 bases, 3 bases remained unmatched. The CDR3 runs 14 residues. Germline lookup yields CDR1 MDHEN and CDR2 SYDVKM. Here the CDR3 DNA reads TGTGCCAGCAGTTCAGGGGGCGAGAACTATGGCTACACCTTC. Encoded protein: CASSSGGENYGYTF.

The V call is TRBV6-1, the J call TRBJ1-1; D not resolved. The germline V gene encodes CDR1 MNHNS and CDR2 SASEGT. The CDR3 consists of 14 residues. With 0 bases removed from V and 0 bases from J, the gap between germline ends came to 5 bases. The DNA of the CDR3 is TGTGCCAGCAGTGAAGCGGGAGTGAACACTGAAGCTTTCTTT. Translating it yields CASSEAGVNTEAFF.

This chain connects TRBV28 to TRBJ2-7; possibly TRBD1 for D (6 bases). Trimming shortened V by 8 bases and J by 4 bases, and 12 bases separated the two germline ends. Germline V lookup: CDR1 MDHEN, CDR2 SYDVKM. The CDR3 is made up of 12 amino acids. CDR3 in amino acids: CASCSRGYEQYF. The CDR3 DNA sequence: TGTGCCAGCTGTTCCAGGGGTTACGAGCAGTACTTC.

V usage is TRBV2 and J usage is TRBJ2-5; 15 positions agree with TRBD2. Trimming cost V 6 bases and J 6 bases; bases outside gene matches: 2. This CDR3 is built from 14 residues. Per germline, CDR1 SNHLY and CDR2 FYNNEI. The CDR3 sequence is CASRGTSGRQTQYF. DNA of the CDR3: TGTGCCAGCAGGGGGACTAGCGGGAGGCAGACCCAGTACTTC.

A few counts support this clone. The V gene is TRBV7-9, the J gene TRBJ1-5; no clear D. Germline CDR1 and CDR2: SEHNR and FQNEAQ (reference sequence). The V end was cut by 1 base, the J end by 6 bases, with 7 bases between. There are 13 residues in the CDR3. The CDR3 DNA reads as TGTGCCAGCAGCTTAGGACGAGGTCAGCCCCAGCATTTT. It translates to CASSLGRGQPQHF. Variable domain in full (rest from reference TRBV7-9 and TRBJ1-5): DTGVSQNPRHKITKRGQNVTFRCDPISEHNRLYWYRQTLGQGPEFLTYFQNEAQLEKSRLLSDRFSAERPKGSFSTLEIQRTEQGDSAMYLCASSLGRGQPQHFGDGTRLSIL.

This sequence joins TRBV6-4 and TRBJ2-2, with 8 bases lining up with TRBD2. The ends lost 4 bases at V and 4 bases at J; junction bases unmatched: 5. The CDR3 covers 15 residues. CDR1 and CDR2 (germline): MRHNA, SNTAGT. CDR3: CASSVSGAATGELFF. The CDR3 bases are TGTGCCAGCAGTGTTAGCGGGGCTGCCACCGGGGAGCTGTTTTTT.

This chain connects TRBV5-1 to TRBJ1-1; TRBD1 agrees at 9 bases. This CDR3 has 15 residues. The germline CDR1 and CDR2 sequences are SGHRS and YFSETQ. Trimming at V came to 5 bases and at J to 3 bases, leaving 8 bases not matched to a gene. The CDR3 protein is CASRDPGQGDTEAFF. CDR3 in DNA: TGCGCCAGCAGGGACCCGGGACAGGGTGACACTGAAGCTTTCTTT.

V usage is TRBV28 and J usage is TRBJ2-3, with D maybe TRBD1 (5 bases). The V end lost 7 bases, the J end lost 2 bases, and 13 bases lay between the germline ends. CDR3 length: 14 residues. Per the germline V gene, CDR1 is MDHEN and CDR2 is SYDVKM. The CDR3 region is CASTWGGHTDTQYF. DNA for the CDR3: TGTGCCAGCACGTGGGGCGGACACACAGATACGCAGTATTTT.

This chain connects TRBV27 to TRBJ2-1, with 11 bases fitting TRBD2. This CDR3 has 14 residues. The V segment lost 7 bases and the J segment 5 bases; nucleotides outside the gene matches: 4. Germline V CDR1 and CDR2: MNHEY, SMNVEV (reference sequence). CDR3 sequence reads: CASKTSGAHNEQFF. The CDR3 region has the DNA TGTGCCAGCAAGACTAGCGGGGCACACAATGAGCAGTTCTTC.

This clone was seen just once. The chain recombines TRBV10-3 with TRBJ2-2; D might be TRBD2 (6 bases). Looked up from germline, CDR1 is ENHRY and CDR2 is SYGVKD. The CDR3 is made up of 13 amino acids. V shed 5 bases and J shed 5 bases, with 9 bases lying between them. The CDR3 DNA is TGTGCCATCAGTCCGGGGGTTACCGGGGAGCTGTTTTTT. Its translation: CAISPGVTGELFF.

The V call is TRBV5-1, the J call TRBJ2-1, with 9 bases that match TRBD2. J lost 4 bases, V lost 0 bases, and 5 bases had no gene match. Germline V gives CDR1 SGHRS, CDR2 YFSETQ. The CDR3 is 16 residues long. The CDR3 reads CASSLEALAGYNEQFF. CDR3 sequence (DNA): TGCGCCAGCAGCTTGGAGGCCCTAGCGGGATACAATGAGCAGTTCTTC.